The 31 T cell receptor beta chains below all came from one sample that was sequenced in a study of blood T cell repertoires in COVID-19. The assay was immunoSEQ multiplex PCR, and TCRdb's table has in-frame clones only and misses some. Among roughly 140,000 clones, 80% were seen once, and the ten largest hold roughly 0.52%. The sample taken for sequencing was peripheral blood. The receptors were gathered from a man aged 60 to 69 with acute or convalescent COVID-19.

The gene calls are TRBV19 and TRBJ2-1; 10 nucleotides align to TRBD2. The CDR3 has 15 amino acids. V lost 3 bases and J lost 4; bases outside the gene matches: 3. CDR1 LNHDA and CDR2 SQIVND come from the germline V gene (reference sequence). For the CDR3, the DNA is TGTGCCAGTAGTATCAAGACTAGCGGGTACAATGAGCAGTTCTTC. Translated, it gives CASSIKTSGYNEQFF.

This chain uses TRBV9 with TRBJ2-3; D is possibly TRBD2 (6 bases). The CDR3 totals 17 residues. Germline assignment: CDR1 SGDLS and CDR2 YYNGEE. Trimming removed 0 bases from V and 0 bases from J, with 14 bases in between. CDR3 residues: CASSVAPDGGSTDTQYF. The DNA for the CDR3 is TGTGCCAGCAGCGTAGCTCCGGACGGGGGTAGCACAGATACGCAGTATTTT.

This chain uses TRBV6-5 with TRBJ1-1; D is undetermined. This CDR3 has 15 amino acids. Germline CDR1 and CDR2: MNHEY and SVGAGI. V was pared by 2 bases and J by 1 base, with 11 bases between. The CDR3: CASSYRNSKNTEAFF. CDR3 DNA sequence: TGTGCCAGCAGTTACAGGAACAGCAAGAACACTGAAGCTTTCTTT.

This rearrangement joins TRBV28 to TRBJ2-7, with 7 bases identical to TRBD2. With 4 bases clipped from V and 3 bases from J, the junction kept 9 bases outside the gene matches. The length of the CDR3 is 15 residues. Per the germline V gene, CDR1 is MDHEN and CDR2 is SYDVKM. CDR3 amino acids: CASSSPTGGYYEQYF. DNA of the CDR3: TGTGCCAGCAGTTCACCTACGGGAGGATACTACGAGCAGTACTTC.

The CDR3 DNA follows: TGTGCCAGCAGCGTAGGGGGAGGGGCTGTCTATGGCTACACCTTC. It yields the protein CASSVGGGAVYGYTF. This chain links TRBV9 with TRBJ1-2, with D tentatively TRBD1 (5 bases). The V end lost 0 bases, the J end lost 4 bases, and 13 bases lay between the germline ends. This CDR3 has 15 residues. Germline V lookup: CDR1 SGDLS, CDR2 YYNGEE.

This chain joins TRBV10-3 and TRBJ2-1; TRBD2 aligns across 12 bases. The CDR3 spans 14 residues. Germline values: CDR1 ENHRY, CDR2 SYGVKD. Trimming at V came to 9 bases and at J to 9 bases, leaving 9 bases not matched to a gene. CDR3 amino acids: CAIYPGLAGREQFF. DNA of the CDR3: TGTGCCATTTATCCCGGACTAGCGGGACGTGAGCAGTTCTTC.

In this sample, this clone turned up a few times. The V call is TRBV6-1, the J call TRBJ2-7; TRBD1 matches 7 bases. Per the germline V gene, CDR1 is MNHNS and CDR2 is SASEGT. The J segment lost 0 bases and the V segment lost 4 bases, leaving 15 bases of the junction unmatched. The CDR3 has 18 residues. CDR3 nucleotide sequence: TGTGCCAGCAGTGGAGCACTTACACAGGGGCAATACTCCTACGAGCAGTACTTC. Translation gives CASSGALTQGQYSYEQYF.

Here the CDR3 reads CANAGGLTDTQYF. For the CDR3, the DNA is TGTGCCAACGCGGGGGGGCTGACAGATACGCAGTATTTT. The rearrangement links TRBV2 to TRBJ2-3; 9 positions match TRBD2. Germline CDR1 SNHLY, CDR2 FYNNEI. The CDR3 extends over 13 amino acids. The trim removed 10 bases at V and 3 bases at J, leaving 5 bases unmatched.

This sequence joins TRBV7-2 and TRBJ2-7; 11 bases match TRBD2. Germline loops: CDR1 SGHTA, CDR2 FQGNSA. The V gene end was trimmed by 5 bases and the J gene end by 2 bases; junction bases not matched to a gene: 11. The CDR3 consists of 17 residues. The CDR3 is CASSPPGLAVGAYEQYF. In nucleotides, the CDR3 is TGTGCCAGCAGCCCACCGGGACTAGCGGTCGGGGCCTACGAGCAGTACTTC.

The chain recombines TRBV6-2 or TRBV6-3 with TRBJ1-4, with D hard to call. Germline values: CDR1 MNHEY, CDR2 SVGEGT. Trimming took 5 bases from V and 8 from J, leaving 12 bases between them. The CDR3 spans 13 residues. The chain's CDR3 is CASSPGTSEKLFF. Written as DNA, the CDR3 is TGTGCCAGCAGTCCCGGTACCTCGGAAAAACTGTTTTTT.

The chain carries TRBV18 and TRBJ1-1; maybe TRBD1 (5 bases). The CDR3 length is 15 residues. V was shortened by 3 bases and J by 4 bases, with 15 bases between the two germline ends. Germline assignment: CDR1 KGHSH and CDR2 LQKENI. The CDR3: CASSPPPGRGTEAFF. In nucleotides, the CDR3 is TGTGCCAGCTCACCCCCCCCAGGTAGGGGCACTGAAGCTTTCTTT.

This clone was found a few times. The chain is built from TRBV4-1 and TRBJ2-7; D ambiguous. CDR1 and CDR2 (germline): MGHRA, YSYEKL. V was clipped by 1 base and J by 1 base, with 8 bases between them. The CDR3 has 14 amino acids. CDR3 loop: CASSQVHGSYEQYF. DNA for the CDR3: TGCGCCAGCAGCCAAGTCCACGGTTCCTACGAGCAGTACTTC.

The chain couples TRBV5-1 to TRBJ2-7; D might be TRBD2 (6 bases). The length of the CDR3 is 16 residues. From germline, CDR1 is SGHRS and CDR2 YFSETQ. V lost 3 bases, J lost 0 bases, and 16 bases lay in between. The CDR3 DNA sequence: TGCGCCAGCAGCTCGGCTGGGGGGAGAGGCTCCTACGAGCAGTACTTC. Amino acids: CASSSAGGRGSYEQYF.

This clone was seen only a few times. The chain carries TRBV5-4 and TRBJ1-1, with 7 bases identical to TRBD1. Germline values: CDR1 SGHNT, CDR2 YYREEE (reference sequence). V lost 5 bases, J lost 1 base, and 5 bases stayed unmatched. CDR3 length: 14 amino acids. The CDR3: CASSPGQTNTEAFF. The CDR3 DNA reads TGTGCCAGCAGTCCGGGACAGACGAACACTGAAGCTTTCTTT.

The DNA for the CDR3 is TGTGCCACCAGCTTCCCGGCGGGGGGCACAGATACGCAGTATTTT. This sequence encodes CATSFPAGGTDTQYF. The genes are TRBV15 and TRBJ2-3; 7 positions match TRBD2. V lost 5 bases, J lost 1 base, and 6 bases stayed unmatched. The CDR3 has 15 amino acids. Germline CDR1 LNHNV, CDR2 YYDKDF (reference sequence).

This chain connects TRBV12-5 to TRBJ2-3; perhaps TRBD1 as D (5 bases). Germline CDR1 LGHNT, CDR2 FRNRAP. Trimming pared 1 base from V and 4 bases from J, leaving 15 bases between. The length of the CDR3 is 16 residues. CDR3 sequence reads: CASGLALGLEADTQYF. The CDR3 DNA sequence: TGTGCTAGTGGTTTGGCCCTGGGGCTAGAAGCAGATACGCAGTATTTT. Looking up the rest from reference TRBV12-5 and TRBJ2-3 gives the full variable domain: DARVTQTPRHKVTEMGQEVTMRCQPILGHNTVFWYRQTMMQGLELLAYFRNRAPLDDSGMPKDRFSAEMPDATLATLKIQPSEPRDSAVYFCASGLALGLEADTQYFGPGTRLTVL.

The chain combines TRBV4-2 with TRBJ1-4; 9 bases are shared with TRBD1. This CDR3 has 15 amino acids. J gave up 5 bases and V 1 base, and 2 bases lay outside the gene matches. Germline lookup yields CDR1 LGHNA and CDR2 YNFKEQ. Here the CDR3 reads CASSQAGQGNEKLFF. CDR3 nucleotides: TGTGCCAGCAGCCAAGCCGGACAGGGGAATGAAAAACTGTTTTTT.

V is TRBV4-2 and J is TRBJ2-1, with no clear D. The length of the CDR3 is 12 residues. Trimming shortened V by 0 bases and J by 10 bases, and 7 bases separated the two germline ends. Germline CDR1 is LGHNA and CDR2 is YNFKEQ. CDR3 loop: CASSQDGREQFF. CDR3 sequence (DNA): TGTGCCAGCAGCCAAGATGGCAGGGAGCAGTTCTTC.

The gene calls are TRBV6-5 and TRBJ1-1; D is perhaps TRBD1 (5 bases). From germline, CDR1 is MNHEY and CDR2 SVGAGI. V lost 7 bases and J 6 bases, leaving 12 bases between the germline ends. This CDR3 has 12 amino acids. The CDR3 DNA reads TGTGCCAGCAATCGGGGGGTTTCTGAAGCTTTCTTT. Amino acid sequence: CASNRGVSEAFF.

The CDR3 here is CASSQGGDKRAQYF. CDR3 in DNA: TGTGCCAGCAGCCAAGGTGGGGACAAACGAGCCCAGTACTTC. This chain connects TRBV3-1 (or the pseudogene TRBV3-2) to TRBJ2-5; TRBD1 might be the D (6 bases). The CDR3 is 14 residues long. The germline V gene encodes CDR1 LGHDT and CDR2 YNNKEL (reference sequence). The V end lost 1 base, the J end lost 9 bases, and 15 bases lay between the germline ends.

The CDR3 DNA follows: TGTGCCAGCAGTTCCGCCTCGGCCCGGGGGGAGACCCAGTACTTC. This gives the protein CASSSASARGETQYF. This chain joins TRBV28 and TRBJ2-5; weak D call: TRBD2 (6 bases). The CDR3 is made up of 15 amino acids. Germline CDR1 is MDHEN and CDR2 is SYDVKM. Trimming took 4 bases from V and 5 from J, leaving 17 bases between them.

The V gene is TRBV15, the J gene TRBJ2-2; a weak D match, TRBD2 (6 bases). The germline V gene has CDR1 LNHNV and CDR2 YYDKDF (reference sequence). The CDR3 is made up of 15 amino acids. V lost 7 bases and J 5 bases, leaving 17 bases between the germline ends. This CDR3 is CATTDGGVGTGELFF. For the CDR3, the DNA is TGTGCCACCACCGACGGAGGGGTGGGGACCGGGGAGCTGTTTTTT.

The rearrangement uses TRBV2 and TRBJ1-6; 9 bases match TRBD1. With 5 bases clipped from V and 5 bases from J, the junction kept 13 bases outside the gene matches. This CDR3 contains 18 residues. Germline CDR1 SNHLY, CDR2 FYNNEI. The CDR3 loop is CASSRWGQGGVDNSPLHF. CDR3 nucleotide sequence: TGTGCCAGCAGTCGCTGGGGACAGGGAGGAGTCGATAATTCACCCCTCCACTTT.

This clone was seen only once. The V gene is TRBV7-2, the J gene TRBJ2-3; 12 nucleotides match TRBD2. This CDR3 comprises 15 residues. Germline CDR1 reads SGHTA; CDR2 reads FQGNSA. Trimming cost V 2 bases and J 9 bases; bases outside gene matches: 6. The CDR3 reads CASSLTSGGQPTQYF. The CDR3 nucleotides read TGTGCCAGCAGCTTAACTAGCGGGGGGCAGCCGACGCAGTATTTT.

The chain carries TRBV7-6 and TRBJ1-4, with D uncertain. V was shortened by 3 bases and J by 4 bases, with 6 bases between the two germline ends. The germline CDR1 and CDR2 sequences are SGHVS and FNYEAQ. The CDR3 has 13 residues. CDR3 region: CASSLYNNEKLFF. CDR3 bases: TGTGCCAGCAGCTTGTACAATAATGAAAAACTGTTTTTT.

The chain recombines TRBV12-2 with TRBJ2-5; the table's D call, TRBD2, was not checked against the DNA. TRBV12-2 is reported as a pseudogene. The CDR3 has 14 residues. The chain's CDR3 is CASRLVTREETQYF. CDR3 coding DNA: TGTGCAAGTCGCTTAGTTACTAGGGAAGAGACCCAGTACTTC.

The rearrangement uses TRBV2 and TRBJ2-5; 7 bases match TRBD1. Trimming at V came to 3 bases and at J to 9 bases, leaving 10 bases not matched to a gene. There are 14 residues in the CDR3. CDR1 is SNHLY, CDR2 FYNNEI, per germline. In DNA form, the CDR3 reads TGTGCCAGCAGTGATACCAGGACAGGTCCCCCCCAGTACTTC. Translation gives CASSDTRTGPPQYF.

As regards this clone: A read error may account for a junction end that differs from germline. The chain joins TRBV27 to TRBJ2-1, with D tentatively TRBD2 (5 bases). The CDR3 spans 14 residues. CDR1 and CDR2 from the germline V gene are MNHEY and SMNVEV (reference sequence). As DNA, the CDR3 is TGTGCCAGCACCCGGACTGGCTCCAACAATGAGCAGTTCTTC. It specifies CASTRTGSNNEQFF.

The chain combines TRBV5-8 with TRBJ2-5; 13 bases are a match to TRBD2. The CDR3 contains 16 residues. Per germline, CDR1 SGHTS and CDR2 YDEGEE. Unmatched junction bases numbered 9, after V lost 6 bases and J lost 4 bases. CDR3 bases: TGTGCCAGCAACTCCGGGACTAGCGGGGTATTAGAGACCCAGTACTTC. This translates into CASNSGTSGVLETQYF.

The chain employs TRBV5-1 and TRBJ2-3, with a possible D match to TRBD2 (6 bases). The CDR3 is made up of 15 amino acids. With 6 bases removed from V and 0 bases from J, the gap between germline ends came to 14 bases. Germline assignment: CDR1 SGHRS and CDR2 YFSETQ. The CDR3 DNA is TGCGCCAGCAAGAGGGAGGCCTCTAGCACAGATACGCAGTATTTT. It encodes CASKREASSTDTQYF.

In its sample, this clone was seen a few times. The V call is TRBV6-1, the J call TRBJ1-5; no firm D call. Germline lookup yields CDR1 MNHNS and CDR2 SASEGT. The CDR3 spans 12 residues. Trimming removed 3 bases at V and 6 bases at J, with 6 bases between. CDR3 sequence (DNA): TGTGCCAGCAGTGAGGCCTTTCAGCCCCAGCATTTT. Translation gives CASSEAFQPQHF.